This is a list of T cell receptor beta chains from one sample in a study of blood T cell repertoires in COVID-19. TCRdb's table, derived via immunoSEQ multiplex PCR, lists solely in-frame clones and lacks some. The data contain around 260,000 clones, approximately 83% of them singletons. The source material was PBMCs or T cells enriched from blood (not recorded which). These receptors were taken from a woman aged 25-40 years who had recovered from COVID-19. The conserved cysteine and the conserved F or W are not part of the CDR3 here. A D gene is named only where the DNA matches it firmly.

CDR3 protein: ASSWDSGYGYT; J gene: TRBJ1-2; V gene: TRBV7-2; D gene: TRBD1
CDR3 protein: ASTGKGSGNTIY; J gene: TRBJ1-3; V gene: TRBV30; D gene: NA
CDR3 protein: SVGQPLLGEAF; J gene: TRBJ1-1; V gene: TRBV29-1; D gene: NA
CDR3 protein: ASSFNRGSGYT; J gene: TRBJ1-2; V gene: TRBV27; D gene: TRBD1
CDR3 protein: ASSSGLAGAREQF; J gene: TRBJ2-1; V gene: TRBV7-3; D gene: TRBD2
CDR3 protein: ASSLLDSGRVTDTQY; J gene: TRBJ2-3; V gene: TRBV5-4; D gene: TRBD2
CDR3 protein: ASSLRSGSPLH; J gene: TRBJ1-6; V gene: TRBV11-3; D gene: NA
CDR3 protein: ASNRPGQGTYEQY; J gene: TRBJ2-7; V gene: TRBV5-4; D gene: NA
CDR3 protein: ASTTGPGVDYGYT; J gene: TRBJ1-2; V gene: TRBV19; D gene: NA
CDR3 protein: ASSLYPWGQGSNQPQH; J gene: TRBJ1-5; V gene: TRBV5-1; D gene: TRBD1
CDR3 protein: ASSSGSLNTEAF; J gene: TRBJ1-1; V gene: TRBV27; D gene: NA
CDR3 protein: AISDWGRENNEQF; J gene: TRBJ2-1; V gene: TRBV10-3; D gene: NA
CDR3 protein: ASSPGTLKNYGYT; J gene: TRBJ1-2; V gene: TRBV7-9; D gene: NA
CDR3 protein: ASSLLGQGVDTQY; J gene: TRBJ2-3; V gene: TRBV7-8; D gene: TRBD1
CDR3 protein: ASSQQTGTSANEQF; J gene: TRBJ2-1; V gene: TRBV4-1; D gene: TRBD2
CDR3 protein: ASSDRETGNTIY; J gene: TRBJ1-3; V gene: TRBV10-2; D gene: NA
CDR3 protein: ASSSPGSSDEQF; J gene: TRBJ2-1; V gene: TRBV7-9; D gene: NA
CDR3 protein: AVIKSTNEKLF; J gene: TRBJ1-4; V gene: TRBV2; D gene: NA
CDR3 protein: ASSLDNSKA; J gene: TRBJ1-2; V gene: TRBV12-3/TRBV12-4; D gene: NA
CDR3 protein: ASSPGTATSGELF; J gene: TRBJ2-2; V gene: TRBV18; D gene: TRBD1
CDR3 protein: AISDTGINGYT; J gene: TRBJ1-2; V gene: TRBV10-3; D gene: NA
CDR3 protein: ASSLSAGGLRYEQY; J gene: TRBJ2-7; V gene: TRBV5-6; D gene: TRBD2
CDR3 protein: ASSRTPSSYNEQF; J gene: TRBJ2-1; V gene: TRBV5-6; D gene: NA
CDR3 protein: ATEPGDYRTGELF; J gene: TRBJ2-2; V gene: TRBV2; D gene: TRBD2
CDR3 protein: ASSLPDSPAGNTIY; J gene: TRBJ1-3; V gene: TRBV28; D gene: NA
CDR3 protein: ASSSRVLETQY; J gene: TRBJ2-5; V gene: TRBV14; D gene: NA
CDR3 protein: ASSPRETGGY; J gene: TRBJ2-7; V gene: TRBV6-5; D gene: TRBD1
CDR3 protein: ASSFTQAGGGNTIY; J gene: TRBJ1-3; V gene: TRBV5-1; D gene: NA
CDR3 protein: ASSSDRGRNNEQF; J gene: TRBJ2-1; V gene: TRBV28; D gene: TRBD1
CDR3 protein: ASHNMNSGYT; J gene: TRBJ1-2; V gene: TRBV6-5; D gene: NA
CDR3 protein: ASTSGTGGIDGYT; J gene: TRBJ1-2; V gene: TRBV28; D gene: TRBD1
CDR3 protein: ASSHDRENTEAF; J gene: TRBJ1-1; V gene: TRBV5-1; D gene: TRBD1
CDR3 protein: ASGTGSYEQY; J gene: TRBJ2-7; V gene: TRBV7-9; D gene: TRBD1
CDR3 protein: ASTPEYSSNQPQH; J gene: TRBJ1-5; V gene: TRBV6-5; D gene: NA
CDR3 protein: AIKAAASPENGYT; J gene: TRBJ1-2; V gene: TRBV10-3; D gene: NA
CDR3 protein: ASRGSGNTIY; J gene: TRBJ1-3; V gene: TRBV10-3; D gene: NA
CDR3 protein: ASSSTLDRVDGYT; J gene: TRBJ1-2; V gene: TRBV7-6; D gene: TRBD1
CDR3 protein: ASTLGQADLYEQY; J gene: TRBJ2-7; V gene: TRBV5-1; D gene: TRBD1
CDR3 protein: ASSLALDGYT; J gene: TRBJ1-2; V gene: TRBV5-1; D gene: NA
CDR3 protein: ASSLALTGSHEQY; J gene: TRBJ2-7; V gene: TRBV7-6; D gene: TRBD1
CDR3 protein: AISESLFASGGARSYNEQF; J gene: TRBJ2-1; V gene: TRBV10-3; D gene: TRBD2
CDR3 protein: ASSYRIGTPNTEAF; J gene: TRBJ1-1; V gene: TRBV6-2/TRBV6-3; D gene: NA
CDR3 protein: ASSLGQLNEQF; J gene: TRBJ2-1; V gene: TRBV5-1; D gene: TRBD1
CDR3 protein: ASSMQGAVGTEAF; J gene: TRBJ1-1; V gene: TRBV6-5; D gene: TRBD1
CDR3 protein: SASRPGGNEKLF; J gene: TRBJ1-4; V gene: TRBV20-1; D gene: NA
CDR3 protein: AVLPGGVNYGYT; J gene: TRBJ1-2; V gene: TRBV19; D gene: TRBD1